The TCR beta chain described here comes from a study of beta chain features in type 1 diabetes. Study-level points and caveats: Within each of all four CD4+ subsets, Type 1 diabetes patients had TCRB CDR3s that were moderately but significantly shorter.

Sequenced material consisted of expressed TCRB transcripts (all of the isolated RNA was reverse transcribed). Data came from immunoSEQ multiplex PCR; TCRdb stores just in-frame clones and leaves some out. Of some 200,000 clones in the sample, about a tenth were seen once. This clone appeared many times. Its antigen is still unknown. CDR3 length: 17 amino acids. V gave up 1 base and J gave up 0 bases; unmatched junction bases: 8. CDR1 SEHNR and CDR2 FQNEAQ come from the germline V gene (reference sequence). This rearrangement joins TRBV7-9 to TRBJ2-5; 7 bases agree with TRBD1. The TCR originated in a man aged 18 to 29 in good health. Sequencing input: central memory CD4+ T cells from blood. CDR3 loop: CASSLGVGDSNQETQYF. DNA of the CDR3: TGTGCCAGCAGCTTAGGAGTAGGGGACAGCAACCAAGAGACCCAGTACTTC.